Sequencing of this T cell receptor beta chain was carried out in a study of OX40 agonist ivuxolimab in advanced cancers. This CDR3 comprises 15 residues. The ends were cut back, 5 bases at V and 0 bases at J, with 13 bases in the middle. The germline V gene has CDR1 SEHNR and CDR2 FQNEAQ (reference sequence). Some clones are missing from TCRdb's copy, which holds only in-frame ones; the method was immunoSEQ multiplex PCR. The sample yields 16,000 or so clones, around 70% seen once. The sample here was CD4+ or CD8+ T cells sorted from blood, taken in a trial of the OX40 agonist ivuxolimab. The source of this sequence is an adult with an advanced solid tumor such as melanoma, head and neck, liver or kidney cancer. J is TRBJ1-1 and V is TRBV7-9; a weak D match, TRBD1 (6 bases). The CDR3 here is CASSPRGGLNTEAFF. The DNA for the CDR3 is TGTGCCAGCAGCCCCCGAGGGGGTCTGAACACTGAAGCTTTCTTT. The variable domain in full, completed from reference TRBV7-9 and TRBJ1-1, reads DTGVSQNPRHKITKRGQNVTFRCDPISEHNRLYWYRQTLGQGPEFLTYFQNEAQLEKSRLLSDRFSAERPKGSFSTLEIQRTEQGDSAMYLCASSPRGGLNTEAFFGQGTRLTVV.